The 19 T cell receptor beta chains reported below all come from one sample, sequenced in a study of response to subunit inactivated influenza vaccine. TCRdb recomputed calls from the RT-PCR reads with MiXCR, one row per CDR3 protein. The sample yields fewer than 650,000 distinct CDR3 sequences, over 10% seen once. The material was PBMCs from blood, obtained about 40 days after vaccination. Source of these receptors: a man aged 45-60 years who received an inactivated influenza vaccine.

This rearrangement joins TRBV20-1 to TRBJ2-1; 8 nucleotides match TRBD2. This CDR3 has 15 residues. Germline V gene lookup returns CDR1 DFQATT and CDR2 SNEGSKA (reference sequence). The J segment lost 9 bases and the V segment lost 0 bases, leaving 10 bases of the junction unmatched. CDR3 coding DNA: TGCAGTGCTAGAGATGCGGCGGGAGGCCTCGGTGAGCAGTTCTTC. This sequence encodes CSARDAAGGLGEQFF.

The V call is TRBV25-1, the J call TRBJ2-1, with TRBD1 matching over 10 bases. The germline CDR1 and CDR2 sequences are MGHDK and SYGVNS. The CDR3 covers 15 residues. The V segment lost 8 bases and the J segment 7 bases; nucleotides outside the gene matches: 11. The CDR3 is CASGKGQGLWNEQFF. CDR3 coding DNA: TGTGCCAGCGGCAAGGGACAGGGGTTGTGGAATGAGCAGTTCTTC.

V gene TRBV4-2 combines with J gene TRBJ2-1, with 7 bases that match TRBD1. V shed 5 bases, J shed 0 bases, and the junction held 4 bases outside the gene matches. The CDR3 is 15 amino acids. CDR1 is LGHNA and CDR2 is YNFKEQ in the germline V gene. The CDR3 bases are TGTGCCAGCAGCAGGGACAGCGGCTCCTACAATGAGCAGTTCTTC. It codes for CASSRDSGSYNEQFF.

This clonotype was counted at least ten times. The chain carries TRBV10-2 and TRBJ1-6; 9 bases map to TRBD1. The length of the CDR3 is 14 residues. CDR1 and CDR2 (germline): WSHSY, SAAADI. Unmatched junction bases numbered 1, after V lost 2 bases and J lost 8 bases. The CDR3 here is CASSEGQGYSPLHF. CDR3 nucleotides: TGCGCCAGCAGTGAGGGACAGGGGTATTCACCCCTCCACTTT.

The chain is built from TRBV7-6 and TRBJ2-1; 8 bases line up with TRBD2. Germline CDR1 is SGHVS and CDR2 is FNYEAQ. This CDR3 spans 16 amino acids. V lost 5 bases to trimming and J lost 4 bases; unmatched junction nucleotides: 10. The CDR3, as DNA: TGTGCCAGCAGCATCGGCGGGAGGCACGTTTACAATGAGCAGTTCTTC. It is translated as CASSIGGRHVYNEQFF.

As regards this clonotype: The junction shows a germline mismatch at one end, possibly a read error. This chain connects TRBV10-2 to TRBJ1-4; the D is unclear. The CDR3 has 15 residues. Looked up from germline, CDR1 is WSHSY and CDR2 is SAAADI. The CDR3 reads CASREFLSTNEKLFF. For the CDR3, the DNA is TGCGCCAGCAGGGAGTTCCTGTCCACTAATGAAAAACTGTTTTTT.

The chain recombines TRBV10-3 with TRBJ2-2; tentatively, D is TRBD2 (6 bases). Germline V lookup: CDR1 ENHRY, CDR2 SYGVKD. The CDR3 runs to 13 residues. Trimming removed 6 bases from V and 5 bases from J, with 10 bases in between. CDR3 sequence: CAIRGTFTGELFF. The CDR3, as DNA: TGTGCCATCAGGGGGACTTTTACCGGGGAGCTGTTTTTT.

This clonotype was observed a few times. V is TRBV6-1 and J is TRBJ2-7, with 9 bases matching TRBD1. V lost 7 bases, J lost 6 bases, and 10 bases stayed unmatched. Germline CDR1 MNHNS, CDR2 SASEGT. The CDR3 covers 14 residues. This CDR3 reads CASIGRQGVPEQYF. The CDR3 region has the DNA TGTGCCAGCATAGGGCGACAGGGGGTACCCGAGCAGTACTTC.

The gene calls are TRBV29-1 and TRBJ2-1; TRBD2 is a possible D gene (5 bases). The germline CDR1 and CDR2 sequences are SQVTM and ANQGSEA. Trimming cost V 4 bases and J 8 bases, with 12 bases left between them. The CDR3 contains 12 residues. CDR3 sequence reads: CSVAIRRHEQFF. The DNA of the CDR3 is TGCAGCGTTGCTATTAGGAGGCATGAGCAGTTCTTC.

The chain recombines TRBV3-1 with TRBJ2-5; TRBD2 might be the D (6 bases). Trimming cost V 0 bases and J 4 bases, with 18 bases left between them. Germline values: CDR1 LGHDT, CDR2 YNNKEL (reference sequence). The CDR3 is made up of 17 amino acids. The CDR3 reads CASSQEVRVAALETQYF. The CDR3 DNA reads TGTGCCAGCAGCCAAGAAGTGAGGGTAGCGGCACTAGAGACCCAGTACTTC.

This clonotype was seen only a few times. Written as DNA, the CDR3 is TGTGCCATCAGTGTGACAGGGGAAGGCTCCTACGAGCAGTACTTC. Protein product: CAISVTGEGSYEQYF. This chain uses TRBV10-3 with TRBJ2-7, with 8 bases that match TRBD1. The CDR3 totals 15 residues. Germline V gene lookup returns CDR1 ENHRY and CDR2 SYGVKD. V shed 4 bases, J shed 0 bases, and the junction held 5 bases outside the gene matches.

This chain joins TRBV28 and TRBJ1-1; possibly TRBD1 for D (6 bases). Trimming cost V 6 bases and J 0 bases, with 11 bases left between them. The CDR3 totals 14 residues. Germline loops: CDR1 MDHEN, CDR2 SYDVKM. Here the CDR3 reads CASRYGTLNTEAFF. Here the CDR3 DNA reads TGTGCCAGCAGGTACGGGACATTGAACACTGAAGCTTTCTTT.

This sequence joins TRBV4-3 and TRBJ1-1; D ambiguous. The CDR3 is made up of 15 amino acids. Germline assignment: CDR1 LGHNA and CDR2 YSLEER. The V and J ends lost 0 bases and 4 bases respectively, with 12 bases between them. The CDR3 protein is CASSQDLIRVTEAFF. For the CDR3, the DNA is TGCGCCAGCAGCCAAGATCTTATAAGGGTCACTGAAGCTTTCTTT.

This clonotype was counted a few times. J is TRBJ2-7 and V is TRBV6-2 or TRBV6-3; the match to TRBD2 covers 11 bases. V trimming: 6 bases; J trimming: 4 bases; junction bases outside the gene matches: 8. Germline CDR1 is MNHEY and CDR2 is SVGEGT. The CDR3 is 15 residues long. The CDR3 region has the DNA TGTGCCAGCAGACGCTCCGGGACTAGCGGATACGAGCAGTACTTC. Translated: CASRRSGTSGYEQYF.

This clonotype was recorded many times. The chain employs TRBV20-1 and TRBJ2-3, with 13 bases fitting TRBD2. Germline assignment: CDR1 DFQATT and CDR2 SNEGSKA (reference sequence). The CDR3 is 16 residues long. The trim removed 6 bases at V and 5 bases at J, leaving 11 bases unmatched. CDR3 nucleotides: TGCAGTGCCTACCCGCTGACTAGCGGGAGGAAAGATACGCAGTATTTT. Translating it yields CSAYPLTSGRKDTQYF.

The chain combines TRBV27 with TRBJ2-1, with 8 bases lining up with TRBD2. Germline loops: CDR1 MNHEY, CDR2 SMNVEV (reference sequence). V was clipped by 2 bases and J by 8 bases; unmatched bases: 17. CDR3 length equals 18 residues. For the CDR3, the DNA is TGTGCCAGCAGTTTAAGGGGCTCCTACGGGGGGGGACGGGATGAGCAGTTCTTC. Its protein product is CASSLRGSYGGGRDEQFF.

This clonotype was found a few times. V is TRBV10-3 and J is TRBJ1-5; weak D call: TRBD1 (5 bases). Deletions cut 10 bases from V and 0 bases from J, with 13 bases between. CDR1 is ENHRY and CDR2 is SYGVKD in the germline V gene. The CDR3 has 14 residues. CDR3 coding DNA: TGTGCCAGCGGGACGGGCGGTAGCAATCAGCCCCAGCATTTT. Protein: CASGTGGSNQPQHF.

The chain has TRBV24-1 and TRBJ2-1, with 14 bases that match TRBD2. Per the germline V gene, CDR1 is KGHDR and CDR2 is SFDVKD. The CDR3 consists of 16 residues. Trimming took 5 bases from V and 4 from J; bases not matched to a gene: 3. The CDR3 here is CATSGTSGGLYNEQFF. CDR3 sequence (DNA): TGTGCCACCAGTGGGACTAGCGGGGGGTTGTACAATGAGCAGTTCTTC.

This clonotype occurred a few times. The J gene is TRBJ2-5, the V gene TRBV12-3 or TRBV12-4, with D possibly matching TRBD2 (5 bases). The CDR3 totals 13 residues. V lost 4 bases, J lost 3 bases, and 9 bases lay in between. The CDR3 DNA reads as TGTGCCAGCAGTTCCACTAGAAAAGAGACCCAGTACTTC. Its translation is CASSSTRKETQYF.